These T cell receptor beta chains were read from a single sample in a study of radiation and T cells in renal cell carcinoma. Profiling relied on immunoSEQ multiplex PCR, and the TCRdb table lists in-frame clones only, not all of them. Of approximately 86,000 clones in the sample, around four fifths were seen once. The material sequenced was blood, taken from a patient whose treatment included radiotherapy and nephrectomy. The receptors were gathered from a man aged 45-60 years with renal cell carcinoma. Both conserved end residues are part of each CDR3. D genes are given only for firm matches. Some rows have no size entry. The others give once, few or many, or a class for an expanded clone.

V	J	D	size	DNA	CDR3
TRBV5-4	TRBJ2-7	.	.	TGTGCCAGCAGCTTGACCGGGACAACCTACGAGCAGTACTTC	CASSLTGTTYEQYF
TRBV7-9	TRBJ2-1	.	.	TGTGCCAGCGGGATCGGACAGCCCTCCTACAATGAGCAGTTCTTC	CASGIGQPSYNEQFF
TRBV2	TRBJ2-1	TRBD2	.	TGTGCCAGGACTGGGACTAGCTTCAGTGAGCAGTTCTTC	CARTGTSFSEQFF
TRBV7-8	TRBJ1-5	.	.	TGTGCCAGCAGCTTATGGGGAGCTCTCGGGAGCAATCAGCCCCAGCATTTT	CASSLWGALGSNQPQHF
TRBV19	TRBJ2-2	TRBD2	few	TGTGCCAGTAGAAGGTCACTGGGACTAATCATCACCGGGGAGCTGTTTTTT	CASRRSLGLIITGELFF
TRBV19	TRBJ1-2	.	.	TGTGCCAGTAAAAGGGGACCGGCTGACGTTAACTATGGCTACACCTTC	CASKRGPADVNYGYTF
TRBV9	TRBJ2-3	.	.	TGTGCCAGCAGCGTCTCGGCGAATACGCAGTATTTT	CASSVSANTQYF
TRBV4-1	TRBJ2-1	TRBD2	.	TGCGCCAGCAGCCAAGAAACTCTACTAGCGGGAGACAATGAGCAGTTCTTC	CASSQETLLAGDNEQFF
TRBV9	TRBJ2-7	.	.	TGTGCCAGCAGCGTATCGGGGGAATACGAGCAGTACTTC	CASSVSGEYEQYF
TRBV18	TRBJ1-5	.	.	TGTGCCAGCTCACCACCGGGGGCGAGAGGTAATCAGCCCCAGCATTTT	CASSPPGARGNQPQHF
TRBV28	TRBJ2-7	.	.	TGTGCCAGCAGCCTCCCGATGAGCGGGCATGCCTACGAGCAGTACTTC	CASSLPMSGHAYEQYF
TRBV7-8	TRBJ2-1	.	.	TGTGCCAGCAGCTTAGTTCTGGGGAGTGAGCAGTTCTTC	CASSLVLGSEQFF
TRBV7-2	TRBJ2-1	TRBD2	.	TGTGCCAGCAGCCACGGGGGGGACTCCTACAATGAGCAGTTCTTC	CASSHGGDSYNEQFF
TRBV19	TRBJ1-5	.	few	TGTGCCAGTGCGCAAGTAGAGGCCCAGCATTTT	CASAQVEAQHF
TRBV30	TRBJ2-7	TRBD2	.	TGTGCCTGGACCCCAGGACTAGCGGGGGGAGAGCAGTACTTC	CAWTPGLAGGEQYF
TRBV2	TRBJ1-1	.	.	TGTGCCAGCAACCTTGATTTTACTGAAGCTTTCTTT	CASNLDFTEAFF
TRBV2	TRBJ1-1	.	.	TGTGCCAGCAATGTGGCTGAAGCTTTCTTT	CASNVAEAFF
TRBV10-1	TRBJ2-6	.	once	TGCGCCAGCAGTGATTCGGGGGCCCAGAACTCTGGGGCCAACGTCCTGACTTTC	CASSDSGAQNSGANVLTF
TRBV5-4	TRBJ1-1	.	.	TGTGCCAGCAGCGCCCCACGGGGGGGAAACACTGAAGCTTTCTTT	CASSAPRGGNTEAFF
TRBV29-1	TRBJ2-7	TRBD1	.	TGCAGCGTTGCAGGGACAGGGGGCCGCGAGCAGTACTTC	CSVAGTGGREQYF
TRBV30	TRBJ1-1	.	.	TGTGCCTGCTCCGGGACGTGGGACACTGAAGCTTTCTTT	CACSGTWDTEAFF
TRBV6-1	TRBJ2-1	TRBD1	.	TGTGCCAGCAGTGAATTAGGACAGGGTTCCTACAATGAGCAGTTCTTC	CASSELGQGSYNEQFF
TRBV19	TRBJ2-1	.	once	TGTGCCAGTAGTACAACTCGCAATGAGCAGTTCTTC	CASSTTRNEQFF
TRBV5-1	TRBJ2-7	TRBD1	once	TGCGCCAGCAGTCCTACGTCCGGGACAGTGCCCTACGAGCAGTACTTC	CASSPTSGTVPYEQYF
TRBV6-1	TRBJ2-5	TRBD2	once	TGTGCCAGCAGTGAAAACCGGGAGGCCCAGTACTTC	CASSENREAQYF
TRBV7-6	TRBJ2-4	TRBD2	.	TGTGCCAGCAGCTTAGGAGCAGGGAGGGTAGACATTCAGTACTTC	CASSLGAGRVDIQYF
TRBV21-1	TRBJ1-5	.	.	TGTGCCAGCAGCCTGCCGAGGGGGGTGGCGTCTAGCAATCAGCCCCAGCATTTT	CASSLPRGVASSNQPQHF
TRBV28	TRBJ2-1	.	once	TGTGCCAGCAGCCCGCAGGCGGGCGAAGGTCATGAGCAGTTCTTC	CASSPQAGEGHEQFF
TRBV2	TRBJ2-7	.	.	TGTGCCAGCACCGAAGACGAAAGCTCCTACGAGCAGTACTTC	CASTEDESSYEQYF
TRBV5-5	TRBJ2-7	.	.	TGTGCCAGCAGCTTGCGCGGGATCCTCTCCTACGAGCAGTACTTC	CASSLRGILSYEQYF
TRBV7-2	TRBJ1-4	.	once	TGTGCCAGCAGCTTACAGGGAATGGAATTGGAAAAACTGTTTTTT	CASSLQGMELEKLFF
TRBV7-2	TRBJ2-7	.	.	TGTGCCAGCAGCTTATTTGCTTCCTCCTACGAGCAGTACTTC	CASSLFASSYEQYF
TRBV9	TRBJ2-1	.	.	TGTGCCAGCAGTGAAGGGGTCGACTACAATGAGCAGTTCTTC	CASSEGVDYNEQFF
TRBV7-8	TRBJ1-5	.	.	TGTGCCAGCACCCCCGGAGGACAGCGCAATCAGCCCCAGCATTTT	CASTPGGQRNQPQHF
TRBV6-6	TRBJ1-5	.	.	TGTGCCAGCAATGGGGCCGATCAGCCCCAGCATTTT	CASNGADQPQHF
TRBV7-9	TRBJ2-7	TRBD2	few	TGTGCCAGCAGCCCGGGGGTCGGACTAGCGGGAGACGAGTACTTC	CASSPGVGLAGDEYF
TRBV19	TRBJ1-4	TRBD1	.	TGTGCCAGTAGTATTACAGGGGGTACTGAAAAACTGTTTTTT	CASSITGGTEKLFF
TRBV5-1	TRBJ2-5	.	.	TGCGCCAGCAGCTCGGGCCCCAGGGTGGAAGAGACCCAGTACTTC	CASSSGPRVEETQYF
TRBV5-1	TRBJ1-4	.	.	TGCGCCAGCAGCTTAGAAGCAACTAATGAAAAACTGTTTTTT	CASSLEATNEKLFF
TRBV4-2	TRBJ2-1	TRBD2	.	TGTGCCAGCAGCCAAGTTTCTAGCGGGAACAATGAGCAGTTCTTC	CASSQVSSGNNEQFF
TRBV7-8	TRBJ2-5	TRBD2	.	TGTGCCAGCAGCTTAAGCAATGGCGGCGGGAGACCCCGGTGGACCCAGTACTTC	CASSLSNGGGRPRWTQYF